This T cell receptor beta chain comes out of a study of cytomegalovirus exposure and HLA in healthy donors. Concerning this clone: Antigen: not known.

This CDR3 is built from 16 residues. Trimming took 7 bases from V and 6 from J; bases not matched to a gene: 15. Germline V gene sequence: CDR1 MDHEN, CDR2 SYDVKM. Donors came from a validation cohort of about 110 subjects, distinct from the first 666-subject cohort. Profiled with immunoSEQ multiplex PCR; TCRdb holds only in-frame clones, not every one. Found here are about 160,000 clones, over 85% of them singletons; the top ten hold approximately 10%. Study conclusions and caveats: A list of more than 150 TCR beta chains associated with cytomegalovirus was given.

The sequenced material came from PBMCs. This clonotype originated in a woman under 30 in good health and CMV-seropositive. This chain connects TRBV28 to TRBJ2-7, with TRBD1 matching over 10 bases. This CDR3 reads CASTLQNRQGAGEQYF. The CDR3 DNA reads TGTGCCAGCACCCTCCAAAATCGACAGGGGGCCGGCGAGCAGTACTTC. The full variable domain, with the rest looked up from reference TRBV28 and TRBJ2-7, is DVKVTQSSRYLVKRTGEKVFLECVQDMDHENMFWYRQDPGLGLRLIYFSYDVKMKEKGDIPEGYSVSREKKERFSLILESASTNQTSMYLCASTLQNRQGAGEQYFGPGTRLTVT.